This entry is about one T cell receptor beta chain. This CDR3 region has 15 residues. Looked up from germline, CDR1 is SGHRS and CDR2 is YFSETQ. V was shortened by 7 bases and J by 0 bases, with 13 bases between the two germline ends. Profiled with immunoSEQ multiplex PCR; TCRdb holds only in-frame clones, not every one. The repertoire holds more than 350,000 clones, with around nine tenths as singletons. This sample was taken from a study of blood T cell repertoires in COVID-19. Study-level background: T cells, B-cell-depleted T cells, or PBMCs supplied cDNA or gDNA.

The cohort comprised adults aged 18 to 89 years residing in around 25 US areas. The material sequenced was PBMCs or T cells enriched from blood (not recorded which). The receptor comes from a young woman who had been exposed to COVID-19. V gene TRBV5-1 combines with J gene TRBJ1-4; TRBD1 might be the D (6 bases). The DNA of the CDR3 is TGCGCCAGCGCCTACCAGGGGACAACTAATGAAAAACTGTTTTTT. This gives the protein CASAYQGTTNEKLFF.